This TCR beta chain was sequenced for a study of blood T cell repertoires in COVID-19. Repertoires were generated with immunoSEQ multiplex PCR, while TCRdb's copy carries only in-frame clones and drops some. In the table there are under 150,000 clones, about nine tenths of which are singletons. The TCR was taken from a human donor with active COVID-19. The donor label of this sample is uncertain. Sequencing was done on a sample of peripheral blood.

CDR3 in DNA: TGTGCCAGCAGCTTCCAGGGGCGAGGTAACTATGGCTACACCTTC. Encoded protein: CASSFQGRGNYGYTF. This sequence joins TRBV5-4 and TRBJ1-2; D is possibly TRBD1 (6 bases). V dropped 2 bases and J dropped 1 base, with 12 bases sitting between them. Germline V gene sequence: CDR1 SGHNT, CDR2 YYREEE (reference sequence). This CDR3 is built from 15 residues.